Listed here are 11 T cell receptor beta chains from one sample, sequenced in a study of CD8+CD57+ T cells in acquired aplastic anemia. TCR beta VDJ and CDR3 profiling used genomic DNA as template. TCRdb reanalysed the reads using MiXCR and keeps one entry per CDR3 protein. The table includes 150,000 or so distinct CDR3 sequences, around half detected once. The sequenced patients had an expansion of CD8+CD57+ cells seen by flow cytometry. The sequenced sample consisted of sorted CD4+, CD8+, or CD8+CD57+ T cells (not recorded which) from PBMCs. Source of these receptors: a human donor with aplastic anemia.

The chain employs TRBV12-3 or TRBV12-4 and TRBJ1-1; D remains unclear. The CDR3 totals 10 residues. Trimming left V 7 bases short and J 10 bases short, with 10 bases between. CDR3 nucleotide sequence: TGTGCCAGCAATGTGGGAAGAGCTTTCTTT. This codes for CASNVGRAFF.

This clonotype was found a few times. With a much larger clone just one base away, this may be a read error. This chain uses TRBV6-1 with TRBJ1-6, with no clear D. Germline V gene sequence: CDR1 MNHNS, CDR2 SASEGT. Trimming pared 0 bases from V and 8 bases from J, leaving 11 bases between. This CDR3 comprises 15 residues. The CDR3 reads CASSEARAADSPLHF. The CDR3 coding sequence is TGTGCCAGCAGTGAAGCTCGGGCCGCTGATTCACCCCTCCACTTT.

The CDR3 protein is CASSGNRVTEQYF. CDR3 coding DNA: TGTGCCAGCAGTGGAAACAGGGTCACCGAGCAGTACTTC. The rearrangement links TRBV2 to TRBJ2-7; maybe TRBD1 (6 bases). Germline V gene lookup returns CDR1 SNHLY and CDR2 FYNNEI. With 4 bases removed from V and 6 bases from J, the gap between germline ends came to 13 bases. This CDR3 is 13 amino acids long.

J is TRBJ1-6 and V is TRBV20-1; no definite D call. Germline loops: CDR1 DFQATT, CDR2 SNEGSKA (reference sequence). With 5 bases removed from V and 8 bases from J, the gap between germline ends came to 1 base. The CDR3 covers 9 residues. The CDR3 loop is CSAYSPLHF. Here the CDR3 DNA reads TGCAGTGCTTATTCACCCCTCCACTTT.

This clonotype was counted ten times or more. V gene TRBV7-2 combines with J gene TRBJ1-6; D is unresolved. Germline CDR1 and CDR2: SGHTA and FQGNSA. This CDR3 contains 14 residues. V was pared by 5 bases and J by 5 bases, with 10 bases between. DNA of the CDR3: TGTGCCAGCAGCCGACAAGTGGATAATTCACCCCTCCACTTT. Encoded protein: CASSRQVDNSPLHF.

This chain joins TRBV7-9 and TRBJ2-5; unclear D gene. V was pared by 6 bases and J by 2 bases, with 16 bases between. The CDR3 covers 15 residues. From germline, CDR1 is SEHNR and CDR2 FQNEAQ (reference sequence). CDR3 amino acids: CASRAGGPRQETQYF. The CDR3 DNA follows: TGTGCCAGCAGGGCCGGCGGCCCCCGGCAAGAGACCCAGTACTTC.

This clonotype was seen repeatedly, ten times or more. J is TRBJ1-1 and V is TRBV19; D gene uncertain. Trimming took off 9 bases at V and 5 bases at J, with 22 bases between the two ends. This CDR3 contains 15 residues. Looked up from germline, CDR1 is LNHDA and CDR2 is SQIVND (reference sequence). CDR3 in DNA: TGTGCCAGCGAACCCCCCTATGTCACGAGGACTGAAGCTTTCTTT. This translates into CASEPPYVTRTEAFF.

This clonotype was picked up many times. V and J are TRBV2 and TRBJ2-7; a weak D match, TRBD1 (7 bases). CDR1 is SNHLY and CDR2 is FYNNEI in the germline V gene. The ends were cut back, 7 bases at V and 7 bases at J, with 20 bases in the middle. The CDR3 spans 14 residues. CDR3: CASKGTALAGEQYF. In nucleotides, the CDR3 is TGTGCCAGCAAGGGGACAGCCCTTGCGGGGGAGCAGTACTTC.

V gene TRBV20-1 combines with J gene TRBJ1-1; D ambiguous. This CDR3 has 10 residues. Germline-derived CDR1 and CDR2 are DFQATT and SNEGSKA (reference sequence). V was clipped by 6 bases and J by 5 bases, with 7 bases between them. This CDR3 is CSAVGTEAFF. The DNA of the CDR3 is TGCAGTGCCGTAGGAACTGAAGCTTTCTTT.

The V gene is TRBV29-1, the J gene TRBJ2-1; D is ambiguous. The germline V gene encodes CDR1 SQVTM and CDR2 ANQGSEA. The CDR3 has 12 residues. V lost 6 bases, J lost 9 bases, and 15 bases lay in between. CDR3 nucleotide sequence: TGCAGCGTCCACAATGGCGGAGTTGAGCAGTTCTTC. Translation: CSVHNGGVEQFF.

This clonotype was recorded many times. CDR3 sequence: CASSHPVGANVLTF. For the CDR3, the DNA is TGTGCCAGCAGCCACCCCGTTGGGGCCAACGTCCTGACTTTC. The chain recombines TRBV3-1 with TRBJ2-6; D remains ambiguous. The V end lost 3 bases, the J end lost 3 bases, and 6 bases lay between the germline ends. The CDR3 loop spans 14 amino acids. Germline values: CDR1 LGHDT, CDR2 YNNKEL (reference sequence).